Following are 22 T cell receptor beta chains from one sample sequenced in a study of blood T cell repertoires in COVID-19. Assay: immunoSEQ multiplex PCR; the TCRdb copy retains only in-frame clones and omits some. Among more than 95,000 clones, over 70% were seen once, and the ten largest hold over 5%. Material for sequencing was peripheral blood. These receptors originate from a man older than 75 with active or convalescent COVID-19.

CDR3 sequence: CASTVMGGETDTQYF. The CDR3 DNA reads TGTGCCAGCACCGTGATGGGGGGGGAAACAGATACGCAGTATTTT. V and J are TRBV7-2 and TRBJ2-3, with TRBD2 matching over 7 bases. The CDR3 runs to 15 residues. V gave up 7 bases and J gave up 3 bases; unmatched junction bases: 10. Looked up from germline, CDR1 is SGHTA and CDR2 is FQGNSA.

The rearrangement links TRBV28 to TRBJ2-7; TRBD2 matches 7 bases. V trimming: 5 bases; J trimming: 0 bases; junction bases outside the gene matches: 7. Germline assignment: CDR1 MDHEN and CDR2 SYDVKM. CDR3 length: 15 amino acids. CDR3 region: CASSPSGTNSYEQYF. The CDR3, as DNA: TGTGCCAGCAGTCCCTCCGGGACTAACTCCTACGAGCAGTACTTC.

V and J are TRBV27 and TRBJ2-1, with TRBD2 matching 14 bases. This CDR3 spans 16 amino acids. Trimming removed 5 bases from V and 7 bases from J; junction bases left unmatched: 7. CDR1 MNHEY and CDR2 SMNVEV come from the germline V gene (reference sequence). In DNA form, the CDR3 reads TGTGCCAGCAGTACGACTAGCGGGGGGGCCTGGAATGAGCAGTTCTTC. Amino acid sequence: CASSTTSGGAWNEQFF.

This chain joins TRBV9 and TRBJ2-1; TRBD2 matches at 14 bases. In germline, CDR1 is SGDLS, CDR2 YYNGEE. This CDR3 region has 19 residues. The V segment lost 3 bases and the J segment 4 bases; nucleotides outside the gene matches: 12. Written as DNA, the CDR3 is TGTGCCAGCAGCGGACTAGCGGGGGGGCCTCTGCGATCTTACAATGAGCAGTTCTTC. Its translation: CASSGLAGGPLRSYNEQFF.

The sample holds a few counts of this clone. The rearrangement links TRBV19 to TRBJ1-5, with D possibly matching TRBD1 (5 bases). The germline V and J ends were trimmed by 5 bases and 1 base, with 12 bases remaining between them. The CDR3 spans 15 residues. CDR1 and CDR2 (germline): LNHDA, SQIVND (reference sequence). As DNA, the CDR3 is TGTGCCAGTAGTCCATGGACATTCAGCAATCAGCCCCAGCATTTT. Translation gives CASSPWTFSNQPQHF.

The chain couples TRBV19 to TRBJ1-6; D gene uncertain. The V end was cut by 4 bases, the J end by 7 bases, with 14 bases between. This CDR3 spans 15 amino acids. CDR1 and CDR2 (germline): LNHDA, SQIVND (reference sequence). The CDR3 region is CASSTSLTGNSPLHF. The CDR3 bases are TGTGCCAGTAGTACCTCCTTGACTGGGAATTCACCCCTCCACTTT.

This chain connects TRBV5-6 to TRBJ2-1, with 9 nucleotides matching TRBD1. CDR1 SGHDT and CDR2 YYEEEE come from the germline V gene. The ends lost 1 base at V and 8 bases at J; junction bases unmatched: 16. CDR3 length equals 18 residues. In DNA form, the CDR3 reads TGTGCCAGCAGCTTGATACGTTTAAGAGGACAGGGGATCGATGAGCAGTTCTTC. Translated, it gives CASSLIRLRGQGIDEQFF.

The chain uses TRBV28 and TRBJ1-2, with 8 bases aligning to TRBD1. With V trimmed by 7 bases and J by 0 bases, 7 bases remained unmatched. This CDR3 has 15 amino acids. The V gene's germline CDR1 is MDHEN and CDR2 SYDVKM. In DNA form, the CDR3 reads TGTGCCAGCACCCACCGGGACAGGACTAACTATGGCTACACCTTC. It codes for CASTHRDRTNYGYTF.

J is TRBJ1-1 and V is TRBV24-1; D perhaps matches TRBD1 (5 bases). CDR3 size: 14 residues. Trimming took 7 bases from V and 0 from J, leaving 11 bases between them. The germline gives CDR1 KGHDR, CDR2 SFDVKD. The CDR3 sequence: CATSLTDMNTEAFF. The CDR3 bases are TGTGCCACCAGCCTGACAGATATGAACACTGAAGCTTTCTTT.

The gene calls are TRBV30 and TRBJ1-1, with TRBD1 identical over 8 bases. Trimming removed 8 bases from V and 0 bases from J; junction bases left unmatched: 2. The germline CDR1 and CDR2 sequences are GTSNPN and SVGIG (reference sequence). CDR3 length equals 12 residues. CDR3 residues: CAGDRLNTEAFF. The CDR3 nucleotides read TGTGCCGGGGACAGGTTGAACACTGAAGCTTTCTTT.

This chain uses TRBV10-3 with TRBJ1-2, with 7 bases lining up with TRBD1. The CDR3 runs to 15 residues. Trimming at V came to 4 bases and at J to 4 bases, leaving 9 bases not matched to a gene. Germline V lookup: CDR1 ENHRY, CDR2 SYGVKD. The CDR3 DNA follows: TGTGCCATCAGTGGAGTGGACAGGTCTTTCTATGGCTACACCTTC. Protein: CAISGVDRSFYGYTF.

The V and J genes are TRBV5-1 and TRBJ2-2; the match to TRBD2 covers 11 bases. V shed 0 bases, J shed 5 bases, and the junction held 3 bases outside the gene matches. The CDR3 is 16 residues long. The germline V gene has CDR1 SGHRS and CDR2 YFSETQ. The CDR3, as DNA: TGCGCCAGCAGCTTGGGAGCTAGCGGGGGGACCGGGGAGCTGTTTTTT. Translated: CASSLGASGGTGELFF.

The chain uses TRBV10-3 and TRBJ1-5; 9 nucleotides align to TRBD1. The V gene's germline CDR1 is ENHRY and CDR2 SYGVKD. V was clipped by 6 bases and J by 5 bases; unmatched bases: 2. This CDR3 contains 13 residues. CDR3 in amino acids: CAIRDRGDQPQHF. The CDR3, as DNA: TGTGCCATCAGGGACAGGGGAGATCAGCCCCAGCATTTT.

With regard to this clone: Other DNA sequences of this sample code for an identical CDR3. The chain combines TRBV5-1 with TRBJ2-1; a weak D match, TRBD1 (6 bases). Germline-derived CDR1 and CDR2 are SGHRS and YFSETQ. V lost 6 bases, J lost 1 base, and 14 bases lay in between. The CDR3 consists of 15 residues. In nucleotides, the CDR3 is TGCGCCAGCAATAGGGCGGACAGTTCCTACAATGAGCAGTTCTTC. The encoded protein is CASNRADSSYNEQFF.

As for this clone: The same CDR3 also results from other DNA sequences found in this sample. The V and J genes are TRBV18 and TRBJ2-3, with 14 bases fitting TRBD2. Losses at the gene ends were 5 bases for V and 5 bases for J; bases not matched to a gene: 6. The CDR3 has 16 residues. Germline V gene data show CDR1 as KGHSH and CDR2 as LQKENI. CDR3 nucleotide sequence: TGTGCCAGCTCAGCGACTAGCGGGGGGGCTGGAGATACGCAGTATTTT. It specifies CASSATSGGAGDTQYF. The variable domain in full, with the rest retrieved from reference TRBV18 and TRBJ2-3, is NAGVMQNPRHLVRRRGQEARLRCSPMKGHSHVYWYRQLPEEGLKFMVYLQKENIIDESGMPKERFSAEFPKEGPSILRIQQVVRGDSAAYFCASSATSGGAGDTQYFGPGTRLTVL.

The rearrangement links TRBV27 to TRBJ1-5; possible D gene TRBD1, 6 bases. V lost 5 bases to trimming and J lost 6 bases, with 17 bases between them. The CDR3 length is 15 residues. The germline V gene encodes CDR1 MNHEY and CDR2 SMNVEV (reference sequence). Here the CDR3 reads CASSTGSQRGQPQHF. CDR3 coding DNA: TGTGCCAGCAGTACAGGGAGCCAGCGGGGTCAGCCCCAGCATTTT.

On this clone: Other DNA sequences in this sample translate to the same CDR3. The chain combines TRBV9 with TRBJ1-2; 7 nucleotides align to TRBD1. After removal of 3 bases from V and 3 bases from J, the junction contained 2 bases not matched to a gene. The CDR3 length is 13 residues. Germline V CDR1 and CDR2: SGDLS, YYNGEE. CDR3 sequence: CASSGGGDYGYTF. In nucleotides, the CDR3 is TGTGCCAGCAGCGGAGGGGGCGACTATGGCTACACCTTC.

This sequence joins TRBV19 and TRBJ2-5; D remains ambiguous. V was pared by 5 bases and J by 7 bases, with 8 bases between. Germline V CDR1 and CDR2: LNHDA, SQIVND (reference sequence). There are 11 residues in the CDR3. CDR3 sequence reads: CASSEYGTQYF. Written as DNA, the CDR3 is TGTGCCAGTAGTGAGTACGGGACCCAGTACTTC.

The rearrangement links TRBV19 to TRBJ2-1; 8 nucleotides line up with TRBD2. The germline gives CDR1 LNHDA, CDR2 SQIVND (reference sequence). V trimming: 5 bases; J trimming: 2 bases; junction bases outside the gene matches: 5. The CDR3 extends over 15 amino acids. The CDR3 protein is CASSAERGTYNEQFF. The DNA of the CDR3 is TGTGCCAGTAGTGCGGAGCGGGGGACCTACAATGAGCAGTTCTTC.

In its sample, this clone was seen a few times. This chain links TRBV3-1 (or the pseudogene TRBV3-2) with TRBJ2-2; TRBD1 agrees at 7 bases. V lost 1 base and J lost 0; bases outside the gene matches: 14. CDR1 and CDR2 from the germline V gene are LGHDT and YNNKEL (reference sequence). This CDR3 is 20 amino acids long. In DNA, the CDR3 is TGTGCCAGCAGCCAAGCCCGACTTTTTTCCGGGACAGCGAACACCGGGGAGCTGTTTTTT. Its protein is CASSQARLFSGTANTGELFF.

The CDR3: CASLGAYTDTQYF. CDR3 DNA: TGTGCCAGCCTGGGCGCTTACACAGATACGCAGTATTTT. The chain uses TRBV2 and TRBJ2-3; D gene unclear. V was clipped by 8 bases and J by 2 bases, with 11 bases between them. Germline values: CDR1 SNHLY, CDR2 FYNNEI. This CDR3 is built from 13 residues.

The CDR3 DNA sequence: TGTGCCAGCAGTTTTGGCAGGGGGCCATCCTACGAGCAGTACTTC. Residues: CASSFGRGPSYEQYF. The chain uses TRBV27 and TRBJ2-7; 8 bases agree with TRBD1. The CDR3 sequence is 15 residues long. Germline V gene lookup returns CDR1 MNHEY and CDR2 SMNVEV (reference sequence). V shed 3 bases and J 1 base; nucleotides not matched to a gene: 5.